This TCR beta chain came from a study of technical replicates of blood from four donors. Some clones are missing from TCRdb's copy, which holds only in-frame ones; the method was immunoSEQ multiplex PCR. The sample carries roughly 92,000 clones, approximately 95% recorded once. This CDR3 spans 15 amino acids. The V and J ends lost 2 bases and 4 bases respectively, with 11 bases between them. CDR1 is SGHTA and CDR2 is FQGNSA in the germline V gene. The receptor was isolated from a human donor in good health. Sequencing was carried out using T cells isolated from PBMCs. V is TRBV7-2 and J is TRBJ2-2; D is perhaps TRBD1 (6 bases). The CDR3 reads CASSLTGTTTGELFF. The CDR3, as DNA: TGTGCCAGCAGCTTAACCGGGACAACCACCGGGGAGCTGTTTTTT.